This entry concerns a single T cell receptor beta chain. Assay used: immunoSEQ multiplex PCR; TCRdb lists only in-frame clones, some missing. The data show around 110,000 clones, more than 75% seen once. This sample was taken from a study of blood T cell repertoires in COVID-19. Sequencing input: peripheral blood. This sequence originates from a man aged 35 to 55 with acute or convalescent COVID-19.

CDR3 bases: TGTGCCAGCAGCCGCCGGACTAGCGGAGACACCGGGGAGCTGTTTTTT. This sequence encodes CASSRRTSGDTGELFF. This chain joins TRBV3-1 (or the pseudogene TRBV3-2) and TRBJ2-2; TRBD2 matches at 10 bases. Germline V lookup: CDR1 LGHDT, CDR2 YNNKEL (reference sequence). The V segment lost 4 bases and the J segment 3 bases; nucleotides outside the gene matches: 5. This CDR3 region has 16 residues.